Listed below are T cell receptor beta chains from one sample, sequenced in a study of CD8 T cells in Susac syndrome. Using its own MiXCR run on the immunoSEQ multiplex PCR reads, TCRdb lists one record per CDR3 protein. The table records about 300,000 distinct CDR3 sequences, almost 85% of them present only once. The specimen was CD8+ T cells from PBMCs. The source of these receptors is a human donor with multiple sclerosis. Both conserved end residues are part of each CDR3. A D gene is named only where the DNA matches it firmly. Some rows have no size entry. The others give once, few or many, or a class for an expanded clone.

- TRBJ2-2 once TRBV14 TGTGCCAGCAGCCAGCAGCCCCGGCACACCGGGGAGCTGTTTTTT CASSQQPRHTGELFF
- TRBJ1-2 - TRBV14 TGTGCCAGCAGCCAGGCTGGGGGTGGCTACACCTTC CASSQAGGGYTF
- TRBJ1-5 - TRBV30 TGTGCCTGGAGTATACATAGCAATCAGCCCCAGCATTTT CAWSIHSNQPQHF
- TRBJ2-7 - TRBV3-1 TGTGCCAGCAGCCAAGACCTTGACGAGCAGTACTTC CASSQDLDEQYF
TRBD1 TRBJ2-2 - TRBV5-6 TGTGCCAGCCTAGTTCAGCCCGGCTGGGGACAGGCCGGGGAGCTGTTTTTT CASLVQPGWGQAGELFF
- TRBJ2-1 - TRBV12-3/TRBV12-4 TGTGCCAGCAGTCCGACCGGGACAACCTACAATGAGCAGTTCTTC CASSPTGTTYNEQFF
- TRBJ1-1 - TRBV19 TGTGCCAGTAGTATTCTCGCGTCCGCTGAAGCTTTCTTT CASSILASAEAFF
- TRBJ2-7 - TRBV7-6 TGTGCCAGCAGCGAGCGGCCAGGGGCCGAGCAGTACTTC CASSERPGAEQYF
- TRBJ1-2 once TRBV9 TGTGCCAGCAGCGTAGGGAACTATGGCTACACCTTC CASSVGNYGYTF
TRBD2 TRBJ2-7 - TRBV28 TGTGCCAGCAGCTCCAGGGGCGCGCGGGGGGTTTACGACGAGCAGTACTTC CASSSRGARGVYDEQYF
- TRBJ2-5 - TRBV20-1 TGCAGTGCTAGAGATGTTAGGAGGGACCCCCTTCCGGAGACCCAGTACTTC CSARDVRRDPLPETQYF
TRBD2 TRBJ2-1 - TRBV27 TGTGCCAGCAGCCCGACGGGACTAGCGGGAGAAAATGAGCAGTTCTTC CASSPTGLAGENEQFF
TRBD2 TRBJ2-2 - TRBV13 TGTGCCAGCAGCTTAGGATCTAGCGGGAGTGCCACCGGGGAGCTGTTTTTT CASSLGSSGSATGELFF
- TRBJ1-2 - TRBV11-2 TGTGCCAGCAGCCCACTGGCCATTAACTATGGCTACACCTTC CASSPLAINYGYTF
TRBD2 TRBJ2-5 - TRBV4-3 TGCGCCAGCAGCCACCTAGCGGGAGGGGCCGGGGGAGAGACCCAGTACTTC CASSHLAGGAGGETQYF
- TRBJ1-1 few TRBV4-1 TGCGCCAGCAGTCAGACAGAGGGGCGAATGAACACTGAAGCTTTCTTT CASSQTEGRMNTEAFF
- TRBJ2-2 - TRBV27 TGTGCCAGCAGCCCTAACAGACTGAAAGTAGGGGAGCTGTTTTTT CASSPNRLKVGELFF
TRBD2 TRBJ2-7 once TRBV30 TGTGCCTGGAGTCTAATAGCGGGAAACTACGAGCAGTACTTC CAWSLIAGNYEQYF
- TRBJ2-7 - TRBV5-4 TGTGCCAGCAGCTTAATGGGACTGACCTCCTACGAGCAGTACTTC CASSLMGLTSYEQYF
- TRBJ2-3 few TRBV7-2 TGTGCCAGCAGCTTAAGATCGGGCTCACCGCCAAACACAGATACGCAGTATTTT CASSLRSGSPPNTDTQYF
TRBD1 TRBJ2-7 - TRBV29-1 TGCAGCGTTGAATCAGGGGACAGGCAAGCCTACGAGCAGTACTTC CSVESGDRQAYEQYF
- TRBJ2-5 - TRBV28 TGTGCCAGCAGTTTTGGTGGTTCGTACCAAGAGACCCAGTACTTC CASSFGGSYQETQYF
- TRBJ2-7 once TRBV6-2/TRBV6-3 TGTGCCAGCAGTGACGGACTGAGCTCCTACGAGCAGTACTTC CASSDGLSSYEQYF
- TRBJ2-5 - TRBV24-1 TGTGCCACCAGTGATTTCAGCCAGCTCCAAGAGACCCAGTACTTC CATSDFSQLQETQYF
- TRBJ1-2 - TRBV5-1 TGCGCCAGCGCCTCAGGGAATCACTATGGCTACACCTTC CASASGNHYGYTF
- TRBJ2-1 - TRBV25-1 TGTGCCAGCAGTGAAGATGGAGAGAACCGTGAGCAGTTCTTC CASSEDGENREQFF
TRBD1 TRBJ2-7 - TRBV5-1 TGCGCCAGCAGCTTGGGGGACAGCGAAGCCTACGAGCAGTACTTC CASSLGDSEAYEQYF
TRBD1 TRBJ2-7 - TRBV12-3/TRBV12-4 TGTGCCAGCAGCGGGGACAGGGATGATTTGGGGTACGAGCAGTACTTC CASSGDRDDLGYEQYF
- TRBJ2-5 - TRBV29-1 TGCAGCGTTCCTGGGGACTCCCAAGAGACCCAGTACTTC CSVPGDSQETQYF
TRBD2 TRBJ2-1 - TRBV4-2 TGTGCCAGCAGCAGAAGCGGGAGTGACTACAATGAGCAGTTCTTC CASSRSGSDYNEQFF
TRBD1 TRBJ1-5 - TRBV2 TGTGCCAGCAGCAATTCTCGGGACAGCAAACATAGCAATCAGCCCCAGCATTTT CASSNSRDSKHSNQPQHF
- TRBJ2-6 - TRBV6-2/TRBV6-3 TGTGCCAGCAGTTACCGGGGAACGGGGGCCAACGTCCTGACTTTC CASSYRGTGANVLTF
- TRBJ2-3 - TRBV27 TGTGCCAGCAGGCACCCTCGCACAGATACGCAGTATTTT CASRHPRTDTQYF
TRBD2 TRBJ2-3 few TRBV4-1 TGCGCCAGCAGCCAACGACTAGCGGAAACAGATACGCAGTATTTT CASSQRLAETDTQYF
- TRBJ2-3 - TRBV7-8 TGTGCCAGCAGCTGGATCGGGACTGAAACAGATACGCAGTATTTT CASSWIGTETDTQYF
- TRBJ2-7 - TRBV10-3 TGTGCCACCGACAGGGTAGCGGGCTACGAGCAGTACTTC CATDRVAGYEQYF
- TRBJ1-1 - TRBV29-1 TGCAGCGTTGATAAAGCAGGGCGGCTCCGGAACACTGAAGCTTTCTTT CSVDKAGRLRNTEAFF
- TRBJ2-5 - TRBV6-2/TRBV6-3 TGTGCCAGCAGTTATGGTCTGTCTTGGGAGACCCAGTACTTC CASSYGLSWETQYF
- TRBJ2-5 - TRBV7-6 TGTGCCAGCAGCTTACCGGGGCCAGGGGGGGAGACCCAGTACTTC CASSLPGPGGETQYF
TRBD1 TRBJ2-7 few TRBV13 TGTGCCAGCAGCCACGGACAGGGGAGCCCGACCTTGGCCGAGCAGTACTTC CASSHGQGSPTLAEQYF
- TRBJ2-7 - TRBV9 TGTGCCAGCAGCGTAGGGAGTGCGACCTACGAGCAGTACTTC CASSVGSATYEQYF
- TRBJ1-2 once TRBV10-3 TGTGCCATCAGTGAGTCGGGAGGTATCTATGGCTACACCTTC CAISESGGIYGYTF